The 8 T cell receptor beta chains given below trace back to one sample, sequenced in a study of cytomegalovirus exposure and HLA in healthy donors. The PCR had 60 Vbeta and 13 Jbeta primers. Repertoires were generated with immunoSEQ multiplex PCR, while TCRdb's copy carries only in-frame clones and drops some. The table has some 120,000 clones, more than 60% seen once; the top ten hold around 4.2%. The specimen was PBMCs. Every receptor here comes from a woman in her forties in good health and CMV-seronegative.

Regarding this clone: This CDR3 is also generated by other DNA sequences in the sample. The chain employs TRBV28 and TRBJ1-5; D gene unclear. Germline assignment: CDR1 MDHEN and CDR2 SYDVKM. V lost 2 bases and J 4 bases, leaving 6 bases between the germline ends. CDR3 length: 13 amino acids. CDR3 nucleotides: TGTGCCAGCAGTTTAGTCCAGAATCAGCCCCAGCATTTT. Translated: CASSLVQNQPQHF.

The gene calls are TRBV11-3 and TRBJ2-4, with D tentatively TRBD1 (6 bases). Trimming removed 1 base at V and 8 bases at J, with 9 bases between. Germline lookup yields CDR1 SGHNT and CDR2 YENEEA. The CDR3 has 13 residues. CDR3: CASSLGGGDIQYF. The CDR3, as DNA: TGTGCCAGCAGCTTAGGAGGGGGAGACATTCAGTACTTC.

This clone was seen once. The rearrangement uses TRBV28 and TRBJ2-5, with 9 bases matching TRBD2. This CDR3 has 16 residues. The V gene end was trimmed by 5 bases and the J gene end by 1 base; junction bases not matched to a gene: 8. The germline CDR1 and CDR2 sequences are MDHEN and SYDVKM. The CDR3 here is CASSIRRGRGQETQYF. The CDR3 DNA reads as TGTGCCAGCAGTATCCGACGCGGGAGGGGCCAAGAGACCCAGTACTTC.

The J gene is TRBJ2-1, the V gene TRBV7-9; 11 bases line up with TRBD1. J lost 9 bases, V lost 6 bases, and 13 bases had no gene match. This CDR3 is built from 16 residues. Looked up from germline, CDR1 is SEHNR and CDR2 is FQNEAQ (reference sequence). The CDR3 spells CASRLRLDRGLGEQFF. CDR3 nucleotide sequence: TGTGCCAGCAGACTAAGATTGGACAGGGGGCTCGGTGAGCAGTTCTTC. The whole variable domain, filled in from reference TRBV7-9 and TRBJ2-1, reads DTGVSQNPRHKITKRGQNVTFRCDPISEHNRLYWYRQTLGQGPEFLTYFQNEAQLEKSRLLSDRFSAERPKGSFSTLEIQRTEQGDSAMYLCASRLRLDRGLGEQFFGPGTRLTVL.

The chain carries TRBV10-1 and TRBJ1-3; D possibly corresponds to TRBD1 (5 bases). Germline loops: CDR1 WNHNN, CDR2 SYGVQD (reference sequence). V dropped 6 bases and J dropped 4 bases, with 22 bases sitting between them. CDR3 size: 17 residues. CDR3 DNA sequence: TGCGCCAGCAGGGGGGGAACAACTGGAGGGGACGGAAACACCATATATTTT. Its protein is CASRGGTTGGDGNTIYF.

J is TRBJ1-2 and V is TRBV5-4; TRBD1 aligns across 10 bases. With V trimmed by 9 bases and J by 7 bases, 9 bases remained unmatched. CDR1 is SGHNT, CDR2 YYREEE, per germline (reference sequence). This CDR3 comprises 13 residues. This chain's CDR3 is CATSARTGGGYTF. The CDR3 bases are TGTGCCACCTCCGCAAGGACAGGGGGTGGCTACACCTTC.

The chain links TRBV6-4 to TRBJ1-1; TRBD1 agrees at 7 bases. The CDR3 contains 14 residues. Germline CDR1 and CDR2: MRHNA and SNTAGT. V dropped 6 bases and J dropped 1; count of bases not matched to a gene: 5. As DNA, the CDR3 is TGTGCCAGCAGCCTGACAGGGCAGAACACTGAAGCTTTCTTT. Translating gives CASSLTGQNTEAFF.

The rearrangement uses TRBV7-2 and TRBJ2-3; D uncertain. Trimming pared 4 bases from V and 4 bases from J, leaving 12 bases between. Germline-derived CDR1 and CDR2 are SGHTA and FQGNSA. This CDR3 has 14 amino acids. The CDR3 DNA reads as TGTGCCAGCAGCTCCCTGCAGTTTTCAGATACGCAGTATTTT. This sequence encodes CASSSLQFSDTQYF. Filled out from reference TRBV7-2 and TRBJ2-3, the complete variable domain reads GAGVSQSPSNKVTEKGKDVELRCDPISGHTALYWYRQSLGQGLEFLIYFQGNSAPDKSGLPSDRFSAERTGGSVSTLTIQRTQQEDSAVYLCASSSLQFSDTQYFGPGTRLTVL.